This T cell receptor beta chain stems from a study of cytomegalovirus exposure and HLA in healthy donors. PCR employed 60 Vbeta and 13 Jbeta primers. TCRdb's table, derived via immunoSEQ multiplex PCR, lists solely in-frame clones and lacks some. Among around 190,000 clones listed, roughly 79% were seen once. The V gene's germline CDR1 is SGHTA and CDR2 FQGNSA. Trimming removed 1 base from V and 2 bases from J, with 15 bases in between. This CDR3 comprises 17 residues. Sequencing was carried out using PBMCs. V usage is TRBV7-2 and J usage is TRBJ1-5; tentatively, D is TRBD1 (5 bases). The receptor's source is a woman between 18 and 29 years old in good health and CMV-seronegative. CDR3 bases: TGTGCCAGCAGCTTAGAGGTGGGGCCTTTGGGCAATCAGCCCCAGCATTTT. Residues: CASSLEVGPLGNQPQHF. Complete variable domain (other parts from reference TRBV7-2 and TRBJ1-5): GAGVSQSPSNKVTEKGKDVELRCDPISGHTALYWYRQSLGQGLEFLIYFQGNSAPDKSGLPSDRFSAERTGGSVSTLTIQRTQQEDSAVYLCASSLEVGPLGNQPQHFGDGTRLSIL.